One and the same sample provided the 17 T cell receptor beta chains below, sequenced in a study of human T cells and chemical hapten exposure. In TCRdb, the RACE reads were re-called with MiXCR into one record per CDR3 protein. Among approximately 95,000 distinct CDR3 sequences listed, more than 9.5% were seen once. Time point given: patch test 2, 6 weeks after DPC sensitization. Regarding treatment: therapeutic diphenylcyclopropenone sensitization with weekly scalp DPC. Sequenced material: whole blood, taken in connection with sensitization to the hapten diphenylcyclopropenone (DPC). These receptors originate from a woman in her 40s with alopecia areata. Some clones in this sample may be carry-over from other donors' samples.

This clonotype turned up a few times. The genes are TRBV20-1 and TRBJ2-3, with TRBD2 as a possible D gene (5 bases). Trimming took off 5 bases at V and 0 bases at J, with 15 bases between the two ends. This CDR3 contains 15 residues. From germline, CDR1 is DFQATT and CDR2 SNEGSKA (reference sequence). CDR3 sequence (DNA): TGCAGTGCTGCCCGTCGGGAATCTAGCACAGATACGCAGTATTTT. It is translated as CSAARRESSTDTQYF.

This clonotype was seen a handful of times. This chain connects TRBV14 to TRBJ2-1; 9 nucleotides line up with TRBD2. The CDR3 sequence is 15 residues long. Germline CDR1 and CDR2: SGHDN and FVKESK. Losses at the gene ends were 1 base for V and 10 bases for J; bases not matched to a gene: 8. The CDR3 here is CASSQAALAGYEQFF. CDR3 sequence (DNA): TGTGCCAGCAGCCAAGCGGCGCTAGCGGGATACGAGCAGTTCTTC.

The rearrangement uses TRBV20-1 and TRBJ2-7; 8 bases agree with TRBD2. The V gene's germline CDR1 is DFQATT and CDR2 SNEGSKA (reference sequence). V shed 6 bases and J 2 bases; nucleotides not matched to a gene: 12. This CDR3 spans 15 amino acids. CDR3 nucleotide sequence: TGCAGTGCCCCCGATGAGCGGGAGCTTCCCTACGAGCAGTACTTC. Amino acids: CSAPDERELPYEQYF.

This clonotype was seen more than once but under ten times. The rearrangement uses TRBV7-9 and TRBJ2-1; 12 nucleotides agree with TRBD2. The J segment lost 6 bases and the V segment lost 5 bases, leaving 8 bases of the junction unmatched. The CDR3 contains 16 residues. CDR1 and CDR2 from the germline V gene are SEHNR and FQNEAQ (reference sequence). Written as DNA, the CDR3 is TGTGCCAGCAGCCCACCTAGCGGGAGGGTCGTCAATGAGCAGTTCTTC. Protein product: CASSPPSGRVVNEQFF.

Many counts were recorded for this clonotype. V usage is TRBV15 and J usage is TRBJ2-4; TRBD2 matches 10 bases. CDR3 length equals 17 residues. V trimming: 1 base; J trimming: 12 bases; junction bases outside the gene matches: 15. Germline values: CDR1 LNHNV, CDR2 YYDKDF (reference sequence). The CDR3: CATSRGNPSSGRAPQYF. The DNA of the CDR3 is TGTGCCACCAGCAGAGGTAACCCAAGCAGCGGGAGGGCCCCTCAGTACTTC.

This clonotype was counted ten times or more. The chain joins TRBV9 to TRBJ2-2, with TRBD2 identical over 8 bases. V shed 1 base and J 3 bases; nucleotides not matched to a gene: 5. This CDR3 comprises 16 residues. Germline-derived CDR1 and CDR2 are SGDLS and YYNGEE. CDR3 protein: CASSVLPGGYTGELFF. CDR3 bases: TGTGCCAGCAGCGTACTCCCGGGAGGGTACACCGGGGAGCTGTTTTTT.

This clonotype was recorded at least ten times. J is TRBJ2-1 and V is TRBV7-6, with 13 nucleotides matching TRBD2. The CDR3 has 15 residues. Per germline, CDR1 SGHVS and CDR2 FNYEAQ. Trimming cost V 5 bases and J 8 bases; bases outside gene matches: 6. This CDR3 reads CASSRTSGRSDEQFF. CDR3 bases: TGTGCCAGCAGCAGGACTAGCGGGAGATCGGATGAGCAGTTCTTC.

This clonotype was counted ten times or more. This chain joins TRBV12-3 or TRBV12-4 and TRBJ1-4; tentatively, D is TRBD1 (5 bases). V lost 5 bases, J lost 5 bases, and 15 bases lay in between. The CDR3 has 15 residues. CDR3 in amino acids: CASSHQGSRNEKLFF. Here the CDR3 DNA reads TGTGCCAGCAGTCACCAGGGAAGTCGAAATGAAAAACTGTTTTTT.

This clonotype showed up many times. The chain combines TRBV6-2 or TRBV6-3 with TRBJ1-6, with no clear D. CDR1 and CDR2 from the germline V gene are MNHEY and SVGEGT. The CDR3 has 17 residues. V was shortened by 10 bases and J by 0 bases, with 19 bases between the two germline ends. The CDR3 DNA sequence: TGTGCCACCATGCTGTCGGACCCGAGCTCCTATAATTCACCCCTCCACTTT. It is translated as CATMLSDPSSYNSPLHF.

Regarding this clonotype: Since a much larger clone is just one base distant, this may be a read error. V usage is TRBV28 and J usage is TRBJ2-2, with 7 positions matching TRBD1. J was trimmed by 1 base and V by 8 bases; bases with no gene match: 1. This CDR3 contains 13 residues. CDR1 is MDHEN, CDR2 SYDVKM, per germline. CDR3 nucleotides: TGTGCCAGCCGGGACAGGAACACCGGGGAGCTGTTTTTT. Amino acid sequence: CASRDRNTGELFF. Variable domain in full (rest from reference TRBV28 and TRBJ2-2): DVKVTQSSRYLVKRTGEKVFLECVQDMDHENMFWYRQDPGLGLRLIYFSYDVKMKEKGDIPEGYSVSREKKERFSLILESASTNQTSMYLCASRDRNTGELFFGEGSRLTVL.

V gene TRBV20-1 combines with J gene TRBJ2-4; the D call may be TRBD1 or TRBD2 (7 bases each). The V gene lost 4 bases and the J gene lost 6 bases, with 16 bases spanning the gap. Germline V lookup: CDR1 DFQATT, CDR2 SNEGSKA (reference sequence). This CDR3 contains 14 residues. DNA of the CDR3: TGCAGTGCTAACTACAGGGGAGGGAGAAACATTCAGTACTTC. Translating gives CSANYRGGRNIQYF.

The chain has TRBV6-6 and TRBJ1-5, with 7 bases fitting TRBD1. J lost 1 base, V lost 0 bases, and 3 bases had no gene match. The CDR3 extends over 16 amino acids. Looked up from germline, CDR1 is MNHNY and CDR2 is SVGAGI (reference sequence). The CDR3 loop reads CASSYSETGSNQPQHF. CDR3 nucleotide sequence: TGTGCCAGCAGTTACTCGGAGACAGGGAGCAATCAGCCCCAGCATTTT.

This clonotype showed up just a few times. The chain combines TRBV6-5 with TRBJ2-3; D is possibly TRBD2 (5 bases). V lost 3 bases to trimming and J lost 6 bases, with 22 bases between them. There are 17 residues in the CDR3. CDR1 MNHEY and CDR2 SVGAGI come from the germline V gene. CDR3 sequence reads: CASSYPARSGGPDTQYF. The DNA for the CDR3 is TGTGCCAGCAGTTATCCCGCGAGAAGCGGCGGGCCGGATACGCAGTATTTT.

This clonotype was picked up a small number of times. The V call is TRBV30, the J call TRBJ1-6; D may be TRBD1 (5 bases). V gave up 3 bases and J gave up 7 bases, with 13 bases separating them. Looked up from germline, CDR1 is GTSNPN and CDR2 is SVGIG (reference sequence). The CDR3 is 14 residues long. This CDR3 reads CAWRGVSMNSPLHF. CDR3 DNA sequence: TGTGCCTGGAGAGGGGTCAGTATGAATTCACCCCTCCACTTT.

The V call is TRBV6-1, the J call TRBJ2-1; the match to TRBD2 covers 8 bases. V gave up 4 bases and J gave up 2 bases; unmatched junction bases: 4. Germline-derived CDR1 and CDR2 are MNHNS and SASEGT. The CDR3 extends over 15 amino acids. CDR3 bases: TGTGCCAGCAGTGTCCGCGGGGGGACCTACAATGAGCAGTTCTTC. The encoded protein is CASSVRGGTYNEQFF.

This clonotype turned up a few times. The V and J genes are TRBV2 and TRBJ2-7; D may correspond to TRBD1 or TRBD2 (6 bases each). Germline CDR1 and CDR2: SNHLY and FYNNEI. The CDR3 covers 11 residues. V was clipped by 4 bases and J by 11 bases, with 12 bases between them. The CDR3 nucleotides are TGTGCCAGCAGTGTGGCGGAGGGGGAGTACTTC. Amino acids: CASSVAEGEYF.

This clonotype was picked up many times. The gene calls are TRBV6-6 and TRBJ2-5; D not certain. The CDR3 loop spans 15 amino acids. The V end lost 4 bases, the J end lost 4 bases, and 16 bases lay between the germline ends. Germline CDR1 reads MNHNY; CDR2 reads SVGAGI (reference sequence). The CDR3 loop is CASSSVTPSRETQYF. DNA for the CDR3: TGTGCCAGCAGTTCCGTGACCCCATCCCGAGAGACCCAGTACTTC.